A selection of T cell receptor beta chains follows, all from one sample in a study of cytomegalovirus exposure and HLA in healthy donors. Repertoires were generated with immunoSEQ multiplex PCR, while TCRdb's copy carries only in-frame clones and drops some. The sample includes about 270,000 clones, about 86% of them seen just once. Specimen: PBMCs. Receptors were obtained from a woman aged 18 to 35 in good health and CMV-seronegative. Each CDR3 is given with its conserved first and last residue. Each record gives: CDR3 DNA, CDR3 protein, clone size, J gene, D gene, V gene. A D gene is named only where the DNA matches it firmly. Clone sizes are given selectively: once, few, many, or a class where the clone is expanded.

CDR3nt: TGTGCCAGCAATACGGGACAGGGAAGTTCACCCCTCCACTTT
CDR3aa: CASNTGQGSSPLHF
abundance: -
j_gene: TRBJ1-6
d_gene: TRBD1
v_gene: TRBV2

CDR3nt: TGTGCCAGCAAGTTTTGGGGGACTAGAGGCTACGAGCAGTACTTC
CDR3aa: CASKFWGTRGYEQYF
abundance: once
j_gene: TRBJ2-7
d_gene: TRBD2
v_gene: TRBV27

CDR3nt: TGTGCCAGCAGTGGACACGAGAACACTGAAGCTTTCTTT
CDR3aa: CASSGHENTEAFF
abundance: -
j_gene: TRBJ1-1
d_gene: -
v_gene: TRBV2

CDR3nt: TGTGCCAGCAGTTACTCGACAGCTTTCTCTGGAAACACCATATATTTT
CDR3aa: CASSYSTAFSGNTIYF
abundance: few
j_gene: TRBJ1-3
d_gene: -
v_gene: TRBV6-5

CDR3nt: TGCAGCGTTGAGGCTACAGATACGCAGTATTTT
CDR3aa: CSVEATDTQYF
abundance: -
j_gene: TRBJ2-3
d_gene: -
v_gene: TRBV29-1

CDR3nt: TGTGCCAGCAGCGCACCCCAGGGGTCCTTATACAATGAGCAGTTCTTC
CDR3aa: CASSAPQGSLYNEQFF
abundance: -
j_gene: TRBJ2-1
d_gene: -
v_gene: TRBV11-2

CDR3nt: TGTGCCAGCAGCTTGGGGGGACAGGGGCAAGAGACCCAGTACTTC
CDR3aa: CASSLGGQGQETQYF
abundance: -
j_gene: TRBJ2-5
d_gene: TRBD1
v_gene: TRBV7-9

CDR3nt: TGTGCCAGCAGCTTAGCTGACAGGGAGGACGAGCAGTACTTC
CDR3aa: CASSLADREDEQYF
abundance: -
j_gene: TRBJ2-7
d_gene: -
v_gene: TRBV11-1

CDR3nt: TGTGCCAGCTCCCCGGGACTGAACTCCTACGAGCAGTACTTC
CDR3aa: CASSPGLNSYEQYF
abundance: -
j_gene: TRBJ2-7
d_gene: -
v_gene: TRBV6-4

CDR3nt: TGTGCCACCAGCAGAGGGACATTGGATAATTCACCCCTCCACTTT
CDR3aa: CATSRGTLDNSPLHF
abundance: -
j_gene: TRBJ1-6
d_gene: -
v_gene: TRBV15

CDR3nt: TGTGCCAGCAGCTTAACCGACAGCCTGAGCAATCAGCCCCAGCATTTT
CDR3aa: CASSLTDSLSNQPQHF
abundance: -
j_gene: TRBJ1-5
d_gene: -
v_gene: TRBV11-2

CDR3nt: TGTGCCAGCTCACCACCCGCGGGAACCATGAACACTGAAGCTTTCTTT
CDR3aa: CASSPPAGTMNTEAFF
abundance: -
j_gene: TRBJ1-1
d_gene: -
v_gene: TRBV18

CDR3nt: TGTGCCAGCAGTTACTCTACAGGGAGCGGCACTGAAGCTTTCTTT
CDR3aa: CASSYSTGSGTEAFF
abundance: -
j_gene: TRBJ1-1
d_gene: -
v_gene: TRBV6-5

CDR3nt: TGTGCCAGCAGTGGCTTCGGGGTGAGCTTCTCCTACGAGCAGTACTTC
CDR3aa: CASSGFGVSFSYEQYF
abundance: -
j_gene: TRBJ2-7
d_gene: -
v_gene: TRBV28

CDR3nt: TGTGCCTGGAGCCGTGGACAGGGCTATGGCTACACCTTC
CDR3aa: CAWSRGQGYGYTF
abundance: -
j_gene: TRBJ1-2
d_gene: TRBD1
v_gene: TRBV30

CDR3nt: TGTGCCAGCAGCGTAGAGGCGGACAGGGGGGCGCCCATCTATGGCTACACCTTC
CDR3aa: CASSVEADRGAPIYGYTF
abundance: -
j_gene: TRBJ1-2
d_gene: TRBD1
v_gene: TRBV9

CDR3nt: TGTGCCAGCAGTAGATTGGGAGGGCAGCCCCAGCATTTT
CDR3aa: CASSRLGGQPQHF
abundance: -
j_gene: TRBJ1-5
d_gene: -
v_gene: TRBV6-5

CDR3nt: TGTGCTGGACGTACTTGGACAGGGAATGAAAAACTGTTTTTT
CDR3aa: CAGRTWTGNEKLFF
abundance: -
j_gene: TRBJ1-4
d_gene: TRBD1
v_gene: TRBV12-5

CDR3nt: TGTGCCAGCAGCTACCTAGCGGGAGGGCGTGAAGATACGCAGTATTTT
CDR3aa: CASSYLAGGREDTQYF
abundance: -
j_gene: TRBJ2-3
d_gene: TRBD2
v_gene: TRBV11-2

CDR3nt: TGTGCCAGCAGCCCGATGGACAGTCGCCTGAGGGGTGGCTACACCTTC
CDR3aa: CASSPMDSRLRGGYTF
abundance: -
j_gene: TRBJ1-2
d_gene: -
v_gene: TRBV9

CDR3nt: TGTGCCAGCAGCAGGGGCAGCTCCTACGAGCAGTACTTC
CDR3aa: CASSRGSSYEQYF
abundance: -
j_gene: TRBJ2-7
d_gene: -
v_gene: TRBV11-3

CDR3nt: TGTGCCAGCAGCTTTGGACTAGCGGGAGGCACCCACTACGAGCAGTACTTC
CDR3aa: CASSFGLAGGTHYEQYF
abundance: -
j_gene: TRBJ2-7
d_gene: TRBD2
v_gene: TRBV7-8

CDR3nt: TGTGCCAGCGGAGCGGCAGATACGCAGTATTTT
CDR3aa: CASGAADTQYF
abundance: -
j_gene: TRBJ2-3
d_gene: -
v_gene: TRBV2

CDR3nt: TGTGCCAGCAGTTTAAGGACTCCTGGGACAGATACGCAGTATTTT
CDR3aa: CASSLRTPGTDTQYF
abundance: -
j_gene: TRBJ2-3
d_gene: -
v_gene: TRBV28

CDR3nt: TGCGCCAGCATTTCCGGGACGCAAGGGGGAGAGCAGTACTTC
CDR3aa: CASISGTQGGEQYF
abundance: -
j_gene: TRBJ2-7
d_gene: -
v_gene: TRBV5-1

CDR3nt: TGCGCCAGCAGCTTGGCGGGTCCTGTTTATTCACCCCTCCACTTT
CDR3aa: CASSLAGPVYSPLHF
abundance: -
j_gene: TRBJ1-6
d_gene: -
v_gene: TRBV5-1

CDR3nt: TGTGCCAGCAGCTCCTCCTATGGCTACACCTTC
CDR3aa: CASSSSYGYTF
abundance: -
j_gene: TRBJ1-2
d_gene: -
v_gene: TRBV7-9

CDR3nt: TGTGCCAGCAGTTTACGCCTAGCGGGTTTACCAGGGGAGACCCAGTACTTC
CDR3aa: CASSLRLAGLPGETQYF
abundance: -
j_gene: TRBJ2-5
d_gene: TRBD2
v_gene: TRBV27